The 22 T cell receptor beta chains reported below all come from one sample, sequenced in a study of cytomegalovirus exposure and HLA in healthy donors. The PCR used 60 Vbeta and 13 Jbeta primers. Method: immunoSEQ multiplex PCR; TCRdb's copy keeps in-frame clones and lacks some. The sample records under 150,000 clones, about 86% being singletons. Specimen: PBMCs. The receptors were sampled from a man aged 40-55 years in good health and CMV-seropositive.

V gene TRBV30 combines with J gene TRBJ1-2; D is possibly TRBD1 (5 bases). The V gene's germline CDR1 is GTSNPN and CDR2 SVGIG (reference sequence). Deletions cut 2 bases from V and 6 bases from J, with 10 bases between. There are 12 residues in the CDR3. As DNA, the CDR3 is TGTGCCTGGAGTCAGGGATGGGATGGCTACACCTTC. It yields the protein CAWSQGWDGYTF.

V is TRBV6-6 and J is TRBJ1-5, with D possibly being TRBD1 (5 bases). V was pared by 7 bases and J by 6 bases, with 22 bases between. Germline V CDR1 and CDR2: MNHNY, SVGAGI (reference sequence). The CDR3 has 16 amino acids. CDR3 protein: CASTFDRGRGGQPQHF. In DNA form, the CDR3 reads TGTGCCAGCACCTTCGACCGGGGCCGGGGAGGTCAGCCCCAGCATTTT.

The CDR3 sequence is CASSESSGRAHEQYF. The CDR3 DNA is TGTGCCAGCAGTGAATCTAGCGGGAGGGCACACGAGCAGTACTTC. The chain couples TRBV25-1 to TRBJ2-7; 12 positions match TRBD2. The germline V gene has CDR1 MGHDK and CDR2 SYGVNS. The CDR3 is 15 amino acids. With 1 base clipped from V and 5 bases from J, the junction kept 3 bases outside the gene matches.

This chain uses TRBV11-3 with TRBJ2-3; TRBD2 is a possible D gene (7 bases). V was trimmed by 6 bases and J by 2 bases, leaving 12 bases between them. The CDR3 length is 14 residues. From germline, CDR1 is SGHNT and CDR2 YENEEA. CDR3 nucleotides: TGTGCCAGCAGGCGGGGGCCGTACACAGATACGCAGTATTTT. This sequence encodes CASRRGPYTDTQYF.

The V gene is TRBV4-1, the J gene TRBJ2-7; 8 bases align to TRBD1. CDR1 is MGHRA and CDR2 is YSYEKL in the germline V gene. J gave up 1 base and V 4 bases, and 9 bases lay outside the gene matches. This CDR3 spans 16 amino acids. This CDR3 reads CASSLLSTGGSYEQYF. The CDR3 region has the DNA TGCGCCAGCAGCCTCCTCAGTACAGGGGGATCCTACGAGCAGTACTTC.

This clone was seen only a few times. The CDR3 nucleotides are TGTGCCAGCAGCAGAAGGGTTTTGCAAACAGGCACCTATAATTCACCCCTCCACTTT. Its protein is CASSRRVLQTGTYNSPLHF. The chain recombines TRBV7-2 with TRBJ1-6; possibly TRBD1 for D (5 bases). Germline loops: CDR1 SGHTA, CDR2 FQGNSA. The CDR3 spans 19 residues. Trimming pared 5 bases from V and 2 bases from J, leaving 22 bases between.

The CDR3 nucleotides read TGTGCCAGCCGGAGGGACAGTGGGAACACTGAAGCTTTCTTT. This translates into CASRRDSGNTEAFF. The rearrangement links TRBV6-1 to TRBJ1-1; 7 nucleotides agree with TRBD1. This CDR3 comprises 14 residues. Trimming took 8 bases from V and 1 from J; bases not matched to a gene: 7. CDR1 and CDR2 from the germline V gene are MNHNS and SASEGT.

J is TRBJ2-3 and V is TRBV11-2; 7 nucleotides agree with TRBD2. The length of the CDR3 is 14 residues. Germline V gene lookup returns CDR1 SGHAT and CDR2 FQNNGV. Germline trimming cut 5 bases from V and 7 bases from J; bases unmatched to any gene: 9. This chain's CDR3 is CASSPGRGGHTQYF. The CDR3 nucleotides read TGTGCCAGCAGCCCTGGGAGGGGCGGACATACGCAGTATTTT. Combining the CDR3 with reference TRBV11-2 and TRBJ2-3 gives the whole variable domain EAGVAQSPRYKIIEKRQSVAFWCNPISGHATLYWYQQILGQGPKLLIQFQNNGVVDDSQLPKDRFSAERLKGVDSTLKIQPAKLEDSAVYLCASSPGRGGHTQYFGPGTRLTVL.

This clone was counted once. The chain is built from TRBV19 and TRBJ1-1; 8 positions match TRBD1. Per the germline V gene, CDR1 is LNHDA and CDR2 is SQIVND (reference sequence). V lost 8 bases and J lost 3; bases outside the gene matches: 14. The CDR3 spans 16 residues. The CDR3 protein is CASRQRTGQRDTEAFF. CDR3 coding DNA: TGTGCCAGTCGCCAGCGGACAGGGCAACGGGACACTGAAGCTTTCTTT.

The V and J genes are TRBV20-1 and TRBJ1-2, with a tentative D call TRBD1 (5 bases). V gave up 5 bases and J gave up 9 bases, with 10 bases separating them. Germline V gene data show CDR1 as DFQATT and CDR2 as SNEGSKA (reference sequence). The CDR3 has 10 amino acids. CDR3 loop: CSAGAGSYTF. CDR3 coding DNA: TGCAGTGCTGGGGCAGGTAGCTACACCTTC.

This chain links TRBV7-2 with TRBJ1-3; D remains unclear. V was shortened by 5 bases and J by 9 bases, with 14 bases between the two germline ends. The CDR3 covers 13 residues. CDR1 is SGHTA, CDR2 FQGNSA, per germline. CDR3 protein: CASSKSPVTTIYF. Here the CDR3 DNA reads TGTGCCAGCAGCAAAAGCCCGGTTACCACCATATATTTT. The complete variable domain, with remaining parts taken from reference TRBV7-2 and TRBJ1-3, reads GAGVSQSPSNKVTEKGKDVELRCDPISGHTALYWYRQSLGQGLEFLIYFQGNSAPDKSGLPSDRFSAERTGGSVSTLTIQRTQQEDSAVYLCASSKSPVTTIYFGEGSWLTVV.

This chain joins TRBV28 and TRBJ2-7, with unresolved D. The CDR3 consists of 15 residues. Germline values: CDR1 MDHEN, CDR2 SYDVKM. Trimming left V 6 bases short and J 3 bases short, with 18 bases between. CDR3 bases: TGTGCCAGCAGCCCGGCAGAGGAAGGCGTCTACGAGCAGTACTTC. Translating gives CASSPAEEGVYEQYF.

V and J are TRBV27 and TRBJ2-3, with TRBD2 identical over 7 bases. The germline V gene encodes CDR1 MNHEY and CDR2 SMNVEV (reference sequence). The CDR3 length is 13 residues. V shed 9 bases and J 6 bases; nucleotides not matched to a gene: 9. The CDR3 bases are TGTGCCAGTAAGAGTTCCGGGGGGGATACGCAGTATTTT. It encodes CASKSSGGDTQYF.

V is TRBV6-5 and J is TRBJ2-1; no firm D call. Trimming took off 2 bases at V and 0 bases at J, with 8 bases between the two ends. The CDR3 loop spans 15 amino acids. Germline CDR1 and CDR2: MNHEY and SVGAGI. DNA for the CDR3: TGTGCCAGCAGTTACGATCCCAGCTCCTACAATGAGCAGTTCTTC. Encoded protein: CASSYDPSSYNEQFF.

The J gene is TRBJ1-2, the V gene TRBV11-3, with 7 nucleotides matching TRBD1. The CDR3 totals 15 residues. Losses at the gene ends were 1 base for V and 5 bases for J; bases not matched to a gene: 7. The V gene's germline CDR1 is SGHNT and CDR2 YENEEA. The CDR3 DNA reads TGTGCCAGCAGCTTAGGGGGCGGACAGGTGTATGGCTACACCTTC. Encoded protein: CASSLGGGQVYGYTF.

The chain is built from TRBV18 and TRBJ1-1; no firm D call. Trimming took 6 bases from V and 3 from J, leaving 11 bases between them. This CDR3 is 13 amino acids long. Germline V CDR1 and CDR2: KGHSH, LQKENI. The CDR3 loop reads CASSAGEDTEAFF. DNA of the CDR3: TGTGCCAGCTCTGCCGGGGAGGACACTGAAGCTTTCTTT. Using reference TRBV18 and TRBJ1-1 for the parts outside the CDR3, the full variable domain is NAGVMQNPRHLVRRRGQEARLRCSPMKGHSHVYWYRQLPEEGLKFMVYLQKENIIDESGMPKERFSAEFPKEGPSILRIQQVVRGDSAAYFCASSAGEDTEAFFGQGTRLTVV.

V usage is TRBV5-1 and J usage is TRBJ1-3; the D gene is possibly TRBD1 (5 bases). Deletions cut 4 bases from V and 1 base from J, with 12 bases between. The CDR3 sequence is 15 residues long. Germline CDR1 is SGHRS and CDR2 is YFSETQ. The CDR3, as DNA: TGCGCCAGCAGCCCTCTAGGGGATTCTGGAAACACCATATATTTT. Encoded protein: CASSPLGDSGNTIYF.

The V gene is TRBV4-3, the J gene TRBJ1-4; D gene unclear. The CDR3 totals 15 residues. The V end lost 4 bases, the J end lost 4 bases, and 13 bases lay between the germline ends. Germline CDR1 LGHNA, CDR2 YSLEER. This chain's CDR3 is CASSPRMALNEKLFF. CDR3 nucleotides: TGCGCCAGCAGCCCTCGAATGGCCCTTAATGAAAAACTGTTTTTT.

In its sample, this clone was seen once. CDR3 amino acids: CASSVGGAYGYTF. Here the CDR3 DNA reads TGTGCCAGCAGCGTAGGGGGCGCCTATGGCTACACCTTC. V gene TRBV9 combines with J gene TRBJ1-2, with a weak D call TRBD1 (5 bases). V lost 0 bases and J 4 bases, leaving 7 bases between the germline ends. Germline V gives CDR1 SGDLS, CDR2 YYNGEE. The CDR3 has 13 residues.

The chain uses TRBV5-1 and TRBJ2-3; 9 bases map to TRBD1. V was pared by 2 bases and J by 3 bases, with 4 bases of the junction left unmatched. Germline loops: CDR1 SGHRS, CDR2 YFSETQ. This CDR3 is built from 15 residues. The CDR3 is CASSLPTGGTDTQYF. CDR3 DNA sequence: TGCGCCAGCAGCTTACCGACAGGGGGGACAGATACGCAGTATTTT.

V is TRBV7-9 and J is TRBJ2-1, with D perhaps TRBD2 (7 bases). V was clipped by 5 bases and J by 1 base, with 12 bases between them. In germline, CDR1 is SEHNR, CDR2 FQNEAQ (reference sequence). The CDR3 is 15 residues long. CDR3 DNA sequence: TGTGCCAGCAGCGAGGGGGGGCTATCCTACAATGAGCAGTTCTTC. Translated, it gives CASSEGGLSYNEQFF.

The chain joins TRBV27 to TRBJ2-7; the D gene is possibly TRBD1 (6 bases). Trimming stripped 3 bases from V and 9 bases from J, with 15 bases between. The CDR3 totals 13 residues. Germline CDR1 reads MNHEY; CDR2 reads SMNVEV (reference sequence). The CDR3 DNA follows: TGTGCCAGCAGTTTGGCAGGGGCGAGGGGGCAGTACTTC. It specifies CASSLAGARGQYF.